Each of the 17 T cell receptor beta chains below was sequenced from the same sample in a study of blood T cell repertoires in COVID-19. Clones were read by immunoSEQ multiplex PCR, and TCRdb kept only the in-frame ones, dropping some. Counted here are over 150,000 clones, about four fifths occurring once; the ten biggest clones make up roughly 2%. Sequencing was done on a sample of peripheral blood. The receptor set was obtained from a woman of 80 years or more with acute or convalescent COVID-19.

The sample holds one count of this clone. The chain carries TRBV5-1 and TRBJ2-1; TRBD2 matches at 8 bases. CDR1 SGHRS and CDR2 YFSETQ come from the germline V gene. J was trimmed by 1 base and V by 0 bases; bases with no gene match: 3. The CDR3 length is 16 residues. CDR3 bases: TGCGCCAGCAGCTTGGCGGGGGGGTTTTCCTACAATGAGCAGTTCTTC. Its translation: CASSLAGGFSYNEQFF.

This clone has a single count. The chain uses TRBV5-4 and TRBJ2-1; weak D call: TRBD1 (6 bases). The V gene lost 1 base and the J gene lost 0 bases, with 8 bases spanning the gap. Germline-derived CDR1 and CDR2 are SGHNT and YYREEE (reference sequence). The CDR3 runs to 15 residues. The CDR3 reads CASSLRGFSYNEQFF. CDR3 bases: TGTGCCAGCAGCTTGAGGGGGTTCTCCTACAATGAGCAGTTCTTC.

The CDR3 sequence is CASSQSGTGNYGYTF. For the CDR3, the DNA is TGCGCCAGCAGCCAGTCTGGGACAGGCAACTATGGCTACACCTTC. The V call is TRBV4-3, the J call TRBJ1-2; 8 bases are shared with TRBD1. Germline trimming cut 3 bases from V and 2 bases from J; bases unmatched to any gene: 5. The CDR3 consists of 15 residues. Per germline, CDR1 LGHNA and CDR2 YSLEER.

This chain's CDR3 is CASSASGTVSTDTQYF. CDR3 sequence (DNA): TGCGCCAGCAGCGCGTCCGGGACAGTCTCCACAGATACGCAGTATTTT. This chain uses TRBV5-1 with TRBJ2-3, with 7 bases identical to TRBD1. This CDR3 is 16 amino acids long. Germline V gene sequence: CDR1 SGHRS, CDR2 YFSETQ. Unmatched junction bases numbered 10, after V lost 4 bases and J lost 2 bases. Together with reference TRBV5-1 and TRBJ2-3, the CDR3 gives the full variable domain: KAGVTQTPRYLIKTRGQQVTLSCSPISGHRSVSWYQQTPGQGLQFLFEYFSETQRNKGNFPGRFSGRQFSNSRSEMNVSTLELGDSALYLCASSASGTVSTDTQYFGPGTRLTVL.

The chain uses TRBV27 and TRBJ2-1; TRBD2 matches at 7 bases. Germline trimming cut 5 bases from V and 1 base from J; bases unmatched to any gene: 5. Germline CDR1 and CDR2: MNHEY and SMNVEV (reference sequence). The CDR3 sequence is 15 residues long. DNA for the CDR3: TGTGCCAGCAGTACCCCAGCGGGATCCTACAATGAGCAGTTCTTC. It specifies CASSTPAGSYNEQFF.

This chain uses TRBV19 with TRBJ2-5; 9 nucleotides match TRBD1. The germline V gene has CDR1 LNHDA and CDR2 SQIVND (reference sequence). V lost 4 bases, J lost 3 bases, and 9 bases stayed unmatched. The CDR3 is made up of 16 amino acids. CDR3 coding DNA: TGTGCCAGTAGTAGGTACGGACAGGGGCTAGAAGAGACCCAGTACTTC. Residues: CASSRYGQGLEETQYF.

The chain links TRBV10-3 to TRBJ2-4, with 10 bases matching TRBD2. This CDR3 is 16 amino acids long. V lost 3 bases to trimming and J lost 6 bases; unmatched junction nucleotides: 8. The germline V gene has CDR1 ENHRY and CDR2 SYGVKD. The CDR3 DNA reads as TGTGCCATCAGTGATGTAGCGGGGGGCCGGGGAAACATTCAGTACTTC. Residues: CAISDVAGGRGNIQYF.

V gene TRBV19 combines with J gene TRBJ2-7, with 7 bases lining up with TRBD2. Germline lookup yields CDR1 LNHDA and CDR2 SQIVND (reference sequence). The junction had 14 bases not matched to a gene; V was cut back by 6 bases and J by 6 bases. The CDR3 has 15 residues. The CDR3 sequence: CASSGGSTRFGEQYF. CDR3 bases: TGTGCCAGTAGCGGGGGGAGCACGAGATTCGGCGAGCAGTACTTC.

The chain uses TRBV4-3 and TRBJ2-1; 11 positions agree with TRBD2. The CDR3 covers 16 residues. Germline V gene data show CDR1 as LGHNA and CDR2 as YSLEER. J was trimmed by 5 bases and V by 0 bases; bases with no gene match: 3. This CDR3 is CASSQEPSGGHNEQFF. For the CDR3, the DNA is TGCGCCAGCAGCCAAGAGCCTAGCGGGGGGCACAATGAGCAGTTCTTC.

This clone was recorded a few times. The chain couples TRBV2 to TRBJ1-1; 7 nucleotides agree with TRBD1. V lost 3 bases and J lost 2; bases outside the gene matches: 3. The CDR3 totals 14 residues. Germline V CDR1 and CDR2: SNHLY, FYNNEI. The DNA of the CDR3 is TGTGCCAGCAGTGAGGAGGGGGCTAACACTGAAGCTTTCTTT. Translation gives CASSEEGANTEAFF.

The chain couples TRBV6-5 to TRBJ1-4; 7 bases are shared with TRBD1. This CDR3 is 14 amino acids long. The germline CDR1 and CDR2 sequences are MNHEY and SVGAGI. V lost 4 bases to trimming and J lost 4 bases; unmatched junction nucleotides: 3. The CDR3 protein is CASSWTGDNEKLFF. CDR3 DNA: TGTGCCAGCAGTTGGACAGGAGATAATGAAAAACTGTTTTTT.

This clone was counted a single time. This sequence joins TRBV4-1 and TRBJ1-5, with TRBD1 as a possible D gene (6 bases). The germline V and J ends were trimmed by 0 bases and 6 bases, with 12 bases remaining between them. The CDR3 extends over 15 amino acids. Per the germline V gene, CDR1 is MGHRA and CDR2 is YSYEKL. The chain's CDR3 is CASSQDRFRGQPQHF. In DNA, the CDR3 is TGCGCCAGCAGCCAAGATCGGTTCAGGGGTCAGCCCCAGCATTTT.

This chain uses TRBV14 with TRBJ2-7; maybe TRBD2 (6 bases). V was pared by 0 bases and J by 2 bases, with 20 bases between. CDR1 is SGHDN, CDR2 FVKESK, per germline. This CDR3 region has 18 residues. The CDR3 loop reads CASSQDGDLWEDAYEQYF. The CDR3 bases are TGTGCCAGCAGCCAAGATGGGGATTTGTGGGAGGACGCCTACGAGCAGTACTTC.

This clone was recorded a few times. V and J are TRBV15 and TRBJ1-2; TRBD1 agrees at 8 bases. The CDR3 loop spans 13 amino acids. Unmatched junction bases numbered 1, after V lost 5 bases and J lost 2 bases. The V gene's germline CDR1 is LNHNV and CDR2 YYDKDF (reference sequence). The CDR3 loop reads CATSWTGNYGYTF. CDR3 nucleotides: TGTGCCACCAGCTGGACAGGGAACTATGGCTACACCTTC.

The chain has TRBV19 and TRBJ1-5; D is unresolved. Per the germline V gene, CDR1 is LNHDA and CDR2 is SQIVND (reference sequence). V dropped 5 bases and J dropped 3 bases, with 17 bases sitting between them. CDR3 length: 16 residues. The CDR3: CASSSPPGNHNQPQHF. The CDR3 nucleotides read TGTGCCAGTAGTTCGCCCCCCGGGAACCACAATCAGCCCCAGCATTTT. The variable domain in full, completed from reference TRBV19 and TRBJ1-5, reads DGGITQSPKYLFRKEGQNVTLSCEQNLNHDAMYWYRQDPGQGLRLIYYSQIVNDFQKGDIAEGYSVSREKKESFPLTVTSAQKNPTAFYLCASSSPPGNHNQPQHFGDGTRLSIL.

The chain has TRBV13 and TRBJ1-2, with 7 bases identical to TRBD1. CDR3 length: 14 residues. Germline V gene sequence: CDR1 PRHDT, CDR2 FYEKMQ (reference sequence). J lost 0 bases, V lost 5 bases, and 3 bases had no gene match. CDR3 in amino acids: CASSVQGANYGYTF. CDR3 nucleotides: TGTGCCAGCAGCGTTCAGGGGGCTAACTATGGCTACACCTTC.

This chain uses TRBV5-1 with TRBJ2-2; a possible D gene is TRBD2 (6 bases). The germline CDR1 and CDR2 sequences are SGHRS and YFSETQ. Between the trimmed V and J ends, which lost 4 bases and 3 bases, there was a span of 10 bases. The CDR3 sequence is 14 residues long. CDR3 amino acids: CASSGGLHTGELFF. CDR3 in DNA: TGCGCCAGCAGCGGGGGACTGCACACCGGGGAGCTGTTTTTT.